This T cell receptor beta chain originates from a study of graft-versus-host responses after intestinal transplantation. Broader study findings: Allograft clonal ratios (graft-versus-host to host-versus-graft) were high in patients who had graft-donor T cell macrochimerism. GvH clones occurred in recipient marrow; some first appeared in ileum or blood.

About this clone itself: The antigen remains unidentified.

This CDR3 is 13 amino acids long. V shed 5 bases, J shed 3 bases, and the junction held 3 bases outside the gene matches. Germline assignment: CDR1 MNHNS and CDR2 SASEGT. The assay was immunoSEQ multiplex PCR, and TCRdb's table has in-frame clones only and misses some. In the table there are roughly 93,000 clones, about nine tenths of which are singletons. Specimen: unstimulated CD8+ T cells sorted from spleen or lymph node cells, collected before transplant. The V gene is TRBV6-1, the J gene TRBJ2-7; 8 bases align to TRBD1. This TCR was recovered from a human donor who was the organ donor for an intestinal transplant. CDR3 in DNA: TGTGCCAGCAGTCACAGGGGGGTCTACGAGCAGTACTTC. It codes for CASSHRGVYEQYF.